The sequence of this T cell receptor beta chain was determined in a study of tumor and adjacent non-tumor tissue in lung cancer. Study-level points and caveats: In normal lung, the top 100 clones were significantly more dominant than in tumor.

This clonotype is a singleton in its sample. Its antigen remains unknown. The junction departs from the called germline gene at one end, perhaps through a read error. The germline CDR1 and CDR2 sequences are MNHEY and SVGEGT. The CDR3 length is 13 residues. The library came from three nested PCR rounds adapted from ARM-PCR protocols. TCRdb reprocessed the multiplex PCR reads with MiXCR, giving one entry per CDR3 protein. This table has around 100,000 distinct CDR3 sequences, about 60% appearing once. RNA was extracted from bulk tissue without any cell sorting. This non-tumor lung sample came from over 3 cm beyond the tumor edge.

The receptor was derived from a man younger than 45 with non-small cell lung cancer. Sample: distant non-tumor lung tissue. The chain carries TRBV6-2 or TRBV6-3 and TRBJ2-1; no clear D. The CDR3, as DNA: TGTGCCAGCAGTTACCAGATGGAAAATGGGCAGTTCTTC. Translated, it gives CASSYQMENGQFF.